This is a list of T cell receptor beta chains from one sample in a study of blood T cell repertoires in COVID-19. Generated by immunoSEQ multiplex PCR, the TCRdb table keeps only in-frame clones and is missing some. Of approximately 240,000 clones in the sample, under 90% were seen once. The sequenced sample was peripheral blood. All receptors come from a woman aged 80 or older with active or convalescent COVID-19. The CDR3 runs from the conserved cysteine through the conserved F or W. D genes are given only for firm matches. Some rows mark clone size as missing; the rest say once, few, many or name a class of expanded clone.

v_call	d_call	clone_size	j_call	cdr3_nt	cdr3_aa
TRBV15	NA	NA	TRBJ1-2	TGTGCCACCAGCAGAGGAAGGGGGGGCTACACCTTC	CATSRGRGGYTF
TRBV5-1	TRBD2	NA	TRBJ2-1	TGCGCCAGCAGTAGGGCGGGAGCCGTCGGCAATGAGCAGTTCTTC	CASSRAGAVGNEQFF
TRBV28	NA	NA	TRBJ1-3	TGTGCCAGCAGTACTATGCCGGGACGGGGGGGAAACACCATATATTTT	CASSTMPGRGGNTIYF
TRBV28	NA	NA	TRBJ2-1	TGTGCCAGCAGTTTAGATCGGTACAATGAGCAGTTCTTC	CASSLDRYNEQFF
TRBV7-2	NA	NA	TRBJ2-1	TGTGCCAGCAGCTTAGTTACCGGGAGTTACAATGAGCAGTTCTTC	CASSLVTGSYNEQFF
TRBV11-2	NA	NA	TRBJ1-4	TGTGCCAGCAGCTTAGCTAACAGTGCAACTAATGAAAAACTGTTTTTT	CASSLANSATNEKLFF
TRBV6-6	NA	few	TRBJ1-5	TGTGCCAGCAGCCTTTTTGGCAATCAGCCCCAGCATTTT	CASSLFGNQPQHF
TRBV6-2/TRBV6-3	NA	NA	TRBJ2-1	TGTGCCAGCAGTTCAAACCGCGGCAATGAGCAGTTCTTC	CASSSNRGNEQFF
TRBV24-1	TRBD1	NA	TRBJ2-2	TGTGCCACCAGTGATCGGGACAGGGGCGACACCGGGGAGCTGTTTTTT	CATSDRDRGDTGELFF
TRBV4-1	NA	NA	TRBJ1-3	TGCGCCAGCAGCCAAGATGGAAGCCGGGTCTCGGGCACCATATATTTT	CASSQDGSRVSGTIYF
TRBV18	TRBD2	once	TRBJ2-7	TGTGCCAGCTCGCCGACTAGCGGCCGCTACGAGCAGTACTTC	CASSPTSGRYEQYF
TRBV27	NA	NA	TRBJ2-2	TGTGCCAGCAGTTCTATAGCCCTTCTTGTCACCGGGGAGCTGTTTTTT	CASSSIALLVTGELFF
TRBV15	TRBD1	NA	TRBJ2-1	TGTGCCACCAGCAGAGATCTCCGGACAGGGGGCTTTAATGAGCAGTTCTTC	CATSRDLRTGGFNEQFF
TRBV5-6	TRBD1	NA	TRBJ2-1	TGTGCCAGCAGCAGGGACAGGGGCGACAATGAGCAGTTCTTC	CASSRDRGDNEQFF
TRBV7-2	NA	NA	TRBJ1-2	TGTGCCAGCAGCTTCGGAACCGGGAGGAACTATGGCTACACCTTC	CASSFGTGRNYGYTF
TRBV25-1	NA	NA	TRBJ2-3	TGTGCCAGCAGTAGAGCGCCAGCTAGCACAGATACGCAGTATTTT	CASSRAPASTDTQYF
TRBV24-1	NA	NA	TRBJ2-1	TGTGCCACCAGTGATTACAACAATGAGCAGTTCTTC	CATSDYNNEQFF
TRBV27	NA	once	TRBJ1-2	TGTGCCAGCAGAGGTGGAGGGAGGGGCTATGGCTACACCTTC	CASRGGGRGYGYTF
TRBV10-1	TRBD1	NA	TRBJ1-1	TGCGCCAGTCCCGGACAGGGCTCCACTGAAGCTTTCTTT	CASPGQGSTEAFF
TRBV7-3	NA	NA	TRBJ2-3	TGTGCCAGCAGCCGGACTGGGTACACAGATACGCAGTATTTT	CASSRTGYTDTQYF